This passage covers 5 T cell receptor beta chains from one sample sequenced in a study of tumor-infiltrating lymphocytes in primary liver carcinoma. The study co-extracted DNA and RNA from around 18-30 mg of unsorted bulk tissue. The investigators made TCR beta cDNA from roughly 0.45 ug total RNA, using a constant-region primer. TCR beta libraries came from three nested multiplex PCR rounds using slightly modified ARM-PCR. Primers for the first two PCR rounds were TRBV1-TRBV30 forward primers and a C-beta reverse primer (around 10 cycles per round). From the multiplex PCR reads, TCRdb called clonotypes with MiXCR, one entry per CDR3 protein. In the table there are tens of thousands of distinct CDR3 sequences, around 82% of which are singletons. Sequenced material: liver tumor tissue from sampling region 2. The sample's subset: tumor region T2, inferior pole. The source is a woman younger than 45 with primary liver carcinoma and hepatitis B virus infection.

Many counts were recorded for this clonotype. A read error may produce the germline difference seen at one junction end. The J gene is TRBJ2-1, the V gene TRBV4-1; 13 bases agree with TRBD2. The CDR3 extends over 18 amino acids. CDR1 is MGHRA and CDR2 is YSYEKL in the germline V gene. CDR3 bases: TGCGCCAGCGGCCAAGGCACTACTAGCGGGAGGGTATACAATGAGCAGTTCTTC. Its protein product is CASGQGTTSGRVYNEQFF.

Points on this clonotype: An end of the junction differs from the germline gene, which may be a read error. In nucleotides, the CDR3 is TGTGCCAACAGTTACAAGGATAGCAACTCCTACGAGCAGTACTTC. Amino acid sequence: CANSYKDSNSYEQYF. The chain is built from TRBV6-5 and TRBJ2-7; D uncertain. Per germline, CDR1 MNHEY and CDR2 SVGAGI. The CDR3 is 15 amino acids.

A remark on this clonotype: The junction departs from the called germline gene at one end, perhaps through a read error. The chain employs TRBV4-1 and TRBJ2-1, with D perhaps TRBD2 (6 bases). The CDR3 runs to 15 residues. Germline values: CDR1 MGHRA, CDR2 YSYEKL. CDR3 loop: CASSQDGLARDKRFF. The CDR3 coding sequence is TGCGCCAGCAGTCAAGATGGTCTAGCGAGGGATAAGCGGTTCTTC.

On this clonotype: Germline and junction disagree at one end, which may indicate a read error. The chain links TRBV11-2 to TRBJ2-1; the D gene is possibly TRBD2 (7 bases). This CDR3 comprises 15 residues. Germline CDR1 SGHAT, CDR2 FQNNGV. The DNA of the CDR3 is TGTGCCAGCAGTCGACTAGAGGGGGGGGGATATGAACAGTTCTTC. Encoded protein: CASSRLEGGGYEQFF.

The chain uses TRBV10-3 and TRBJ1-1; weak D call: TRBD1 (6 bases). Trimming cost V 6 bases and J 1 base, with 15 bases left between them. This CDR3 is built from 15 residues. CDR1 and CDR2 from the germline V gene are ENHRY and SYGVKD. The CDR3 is CAIRDFAGENTEAFF. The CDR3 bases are TGTGCCATCAGGGACTTTGCAGGGGAGAACACTGAAGCTTTCTTT.